One sample yielded the 27 T cell receptor beta chains listed below, sequenced in a study of T cell changes during pregnancy in multiple sclerosis. The method was immunoSEQ multiplex PCR; TCRdb's version includes in-frame clones alone and lacks a portion of them. The sample yields tens of thousands of clones, just over 90% seen once. The specimen comprised CD4+ T cells from peripheral blood mononuclear cells, sampled after pregnancy. These receptors all come from a female donor with multiple sclerosis, enrolled in a pregnancy study.

The gene calls are TRBV28 and TRBJ2-1; tentatively, D is TRBD2 (6 bases). Germline-derived CDR1 and CDR2 are MDHEN and SYDVKM. Trimming shortened V by 6 bases and J by 1 base, and 19 bases separated the two germline ends. There are 17 residues in the CDR3. Written as DNA, the CDR3 is TGTGCCAGCAGCCAACCATCTGCGGGGCTATCCTACAATGAGCAGTTCTTC. Protein product: CASSQPSAGLSYNEQFF.

V usage is TRBV7-2 and J usage is TRBJ2-1, with 12 bases fitting TRBD1. CDR1 is SGHTA and CDR2 is FQGNSA in the germline V gene. This CDR3 has 18 residues. The J segment lost 5 bases and the V segment lost 5 bases, leaving 13 bases of the junction unmatched. CDR3 DNA: TGTGCCAGCAGCACCCGGGACAGGGGGCAGGGGGTACACAATGAGCAGTTCTTC. Its translation: CASSTRDRGQGVHNEQFF.

The V and J genes are TRBV5-4 and TRBJ1-1, with a possible D match to TRBD1 (5 bases). This CDR3 is built from 16 residues. Germline assignment: CDR1 SGHNT and CDR2 YYREEE (reference sequence). Trimming shortened V by 3 bases and J by 4 bases, and 19 bases separated the two germline ends. In DNA form, the CDR3 reads TGTGCCAGCAGCTCCTGGGGGGGGAAGGGAAGCACTGAAGCTTTCTTT. Translating it yields CASSSWGGKGSTEAFF. The whole variable domain, filled in from reference TRBV5-4 and TRBJ1-1, reads ETGVTQSPTHLIKTRGQQVTLRCSSQSGHNTVSWYQQALGQGPQFIFQYYREEENGRGNFPPRFSGLQFPNYSSELNVNALELDDSALYLCASSSWGGKGSTEAFFGQGTRLTVV.

This chain connects TRBV12-5 to TRBJ2-2, with D uncertain. V gave up 6 bases and J gave up 1 base, with 9 bases separating them. Germline V gives CDR1 LGHNT, CDR2 FRNRAP. The CDR3 contains 14 residues. The CDR3 region is CASGISGNTGELFF. DNA of the CDR3: TGTGCTAGTGGGATTTCCGGGAACACCGGGGAGCTGTTTTTT.

The table lists this clone with a few counts. This sequence joins TRBV7-3 and TRBJ1-5; a weak D match, TRBD1 (6 bases). Germline V gene lookup returns CDR1 SGHTA and CDR2 FQGTGA. Trimming took 6 bases from V and 2 from J, leaving 14 bases between them. This CDR3 is 15 amino acids long. CDR3 nucleotides: TGTGCCAGCAGGACAATACAGGGTCGCAATCAGCCCCAGCATTTT. It is translated as CASRTIQGRNQPQHF. The variable domain in full, with the rest retrieved from reference TRBV7-3 and TRBJ1-5, is GAGVSQTPSNKVTEKGKYVELRCDPISGHTALYWYRQSLGQGPEFLIYFQGTGAADDSGLPNDRFFAVRPEGSVSTLKIQRTERGDSAVYLCASRTIQGRNQPQHFGDGTRLSIL.

The gene calls are TRBV28 and TRBJ2-7; D is possibly TRBD2 (7 bases). Germline CDR1 reads MDHEN; CDR2 reads SYDVKM. There are 15 residues in the CDR3. V was pared by 5 bases and J by 4 bases, with 18 bases between. CDR3 sequence: CASSRGGSQLYEQYF. CDR3 sequence (DNA): TGTGCCAGCAGTCGCGGGGGCAGCCAATTATACGAGCAGTACTTC.

This chain links TRBV30 with TRBJ2-2, with 9 positions matching TRBD2. J was trimmed by 6 bases and V by 2 bases; bases with no gene match: 13. Looked up from germline, CDR1 is GTSNPN and CDR2 is SVGIG (reference sequence). This CDR3 contains 17 residues. CDR3 in amino acids: CAWSSISGSGDSGELFF. The CDR3 bases are TGTGCCTGGAGTTCTATTAGCGGGAGTGGGGATTCCGGGGAGCTGTTTTTT.

This chain connects TRBV4-2 to TRBJ1-5; D gene uncertain. This CDR3 contains 15 residues. The germline V gene has CDR1 LGHNA and CDR2 YNFKEQ. V was pared by 0 bases and J by 0 bases, with 6 bases between. The CDR3 sequence is CASSQEHYSNQPQHF. The CDR3 coding sequence is TGTGCCAGCAGCCAAGAACACTATAGCAATCAGCCCCAGCATTTT.

This sequence joins TRBV29-1 and TRBJ1-1; 7 bases match TRBD1. V was pared by 4 bases and J by 2 bases, with 4 bases of the junction left unmatched. There are 13 residues in the CDR3. Germline-derived CDR1 and CDR2 are SQVTM and ANQGSEA. DNA for the CDR3: TGCAGCGTTGGGCACAGGGGAAACACTGAAGCTTTCTTT. This sequence encodes CSVGHRGNTEAFF.

The sample holds one count of this clone. J is TRBJ2-1 and V is TRBV28; D is unclear. Germline-derived CDR1 and CDR2 are MDHEN and SYDVKM. This CDR3 is built from 14 residues. The V end lost 2 bases, the J end lost 4 bases, and 9 bases lay between the germline ends. CDR3 nucleotides: TGTGCCAGCAGTTTAGTGACGGAGTACAATGAGCAGTTCTTC. Protein product: CASSLVTEYNEQFF.

The chain is built from TRBV10-2 and TRBJ2-7, with TRBD2 matching over 13 bases. Per the germline V gene, CDR1 is WSHSY and CDR2 is SAAADI. This CDR3 has 17 residues. V lost 0 bases, J lost 0 bases, and 2 bases stayed unmatched. The CDR3, as DNA: TGCGCCAGCAGTGAGTCGGGACTAGCGGGACGCTCCTACGAGCAGTACTTC. It codes for CASSESGLAGRSYEQYF.

The rearrangement uses TRBV5-1 and TRBJ1-2; 10 bases agree with TRBD1. This CDR3 comprises 17 residues. The germline V gene has CDR1 SGHRS and CDR2 YFSETQ. Germline trimming cut 0 bases from V and 5 bases from J; bases unmatched to any gene: 10. The CDR3 sequence: CASSLGQGASRGYGYTF. The DNA for the CDR3 is TGCGCCAGCAGCTTGGGACAGGGGGCGTCGAGAGGGTATGGCTACACCTTC. Together with reference TRBV5-1 and TRBJ1-2, the CDR3 gives the full variable domain: KAGVTQTPRYLIKTRGQQVTLSCSPISGHRSVSWYQQTPGQGLQFLFEYFSETQRNKGNFPGRFSGRQFSNSRSEMNVSTLELGDSALYLCASSLGQGASRGYGYTFGSGTRLTVV.

The chain carries TRBV9 and TRBJ2-1, with 8 bases fitting TRBD2. This CDR3 has 19 amino acids. With V trimmed by 3 bases and J by 0 bases, 14 bases remained unmatched. Per the germline V gene, CDR1 is SGDLS and CDR2 is YYNGEE. The CDR3 is CASSARTSLVPSSYNEQFF. CDR3 coding DNA: TGTGCCAGCAGCGCTCGGACTAGCCTGGTCCCTAGCTCCTACAATGAGCAGTTCTTC.

The chain's CDR3 is CASSQKPGSYNEQFF. CDR3 nucleotides: TGTGCCAGCAGCCAGAAGCCGGGCTCCTACAATGAGCAGTTCTTC. The chain uses TRBV14 and TRBJ2-1; D uncertain. Trimming took off 3 bases at V and 0 bases at J, with 9 bases between the two ends. From germline, CDR1 is SGHDN and CDR2 FVKESK. This CDR3 is built from 15 residues. Full variable domain (remainder filled in from reference TRBV14 and TRBJ2-1): EAGVTQFPSHSVIEKGQTVTLRCDPISGHDNLYWYRRVMGKEIKFLLHFVKESKQDESGMPNNRFLAERTGGTYSTLKVQPAELEDSGVYFCASSQKPGSYNEQFFGPGTRLTVL.

The CDR3 here is CASSALRGGLTLRDEQFF. The DNA of the CDR3 is TGTGCCAGTAGTGCTCTCCGCGGGGGCCTTACACTTCGCGATGAGCAGTTCTTC. The chain recombines TRBV19 with TRBJ2-1, with TRBD2 as a possible D gene (7 bases). This CDR3 has 18 residues. Germline lookup yields CDR1 LNHDA and CDR2 SQIVND (reference sequence). V gave up 5 bases and J gave up 8 bases, with 28 bases separating them. Looking up the rest from reference TRBV19 and TRBJ2-1 gives the full variable domain: DGGITQSPKYLFRKEGQNVTLSCEQNLNHDAMYWYRQDPGQGLRLIYYSQIVNDFQKGDIAEGYSVSREKKESFPLTVTSAQKNPTAFYLCASSALRGGLTLRDEQFFGPGTRLTVL.

V usage is TRBV7-3 and J usage is TRBJ2-1; 9 nucleotides line up with TRBD1. Trimming took 5 bases from V and 3 from J; bases not matched to a gene: 8. CDR1 is SGHTA, CDR2 FQGTGA, per germline. The CDR3 spans 16 residues. CDR3 bases: TGTGCCAGCAGCCCGCACAGGGGGCGAGGCTACAATGAGCAGTTCTTC. Its protein product is CASSPHRGRGYNEQFF.

This chain joins TRBV19 and TRBJ2-2; the match to TRBD1 covers 7 bases. The germline gives CDR1 LNHDA, CDR2 SQIVND (reference sequence). The CDR3 spans 13 residues. Trimming at V came to 5 bases and at J to 7 bases, leaving 4 bases not matched to a gene. As DNA, the CDR3 is TGTGCCAGTAGTTTGACAGGGTTCGGGGAGCTGTTTTTT. Translation: CASSLTGFGELFF.

This clone was picked up a small number of times. The J gene is TRBJ2-7, the V gene TRBV7-9, with 14 nucleotides matching TRBD2. J gave up 5 bases and V 5 bases, and 8 bases lay outside the gene matches. Germline CDR1 SEHNR, CDR2 FQNEAQ (reference sequence). This CDR3 has 16 amino acids. The CDR3 is CASSPRLAGGIHEQYF. The CDR3 DNA is TGTGCCAGCAGCCCACGACTAGCGGGAGGGATCCACGAGCAGTACTTC.

This clone was detected only once. The J gene is TRBJ1-3, the V gene TRBV9; D is possibly TRBD1 (6 bases). The CDR3 spans 15 residues. Germline CDR1 is SGDLS and CDR2 is YYNGEE. Trimming stripped 2 bases from V and 0 bases from J, with 9 bases between. The CDR3 loop is CASSVSTGSGNTIYF. Written as DNA, the CDR3 is TGTGCCAGCAGCGTTTCGACAGGCTCTGGAAACACCATATATTTT.

This rearrangement joins TRBV4-3 to TRBJ1-2; 8 nucleotides agree with TRBD1. This CDR3 has 16 amino acids. The germline V gene has CDR1 LGHNA and CDR2 YSLEER. With V trimmed by 1 base and J by 4 bases, 8 bases remained unmatched. Written as DNA, the CDR3 is TGCGCCAGCAGCCAAGGTCCAGGGGGCTCGAGCTATGGCTACACCTTC. This encodes CASSQGPGGSSYGYTF.

The chain links TRBV9 to TRBJ1-1; D is unresolved. CDR3 length: 14 residues. V lost 4 bases to trimming and J lost 1 base, with 11 bases between them. CDR1 and CDR2 from the germline V gene are SGDLS and YYNGEE. The CDR3 DNA sequence: TGTGCCAGCAGCACCGTCCCGGGGAACACTGAAGCTTTCTTT. Its protein product is CASSTVPGNTEAFF.

The rearrangement links TRBV5-1 to TRBJ2-1, with D perhaps matching TRBD1 (6 bases). This CDR3 spans 13 amino acids. V lost 7 bases and J 5 bases, leaving 13 bases between the germline ends. Germline V gene data show CDR1 as SGHRS and CDR2 as YFSETQ. CDR3 protein: CASGSTGNNEQFF. The CDR3 DNA is TGCGCCAGCGGTTCCACAGGGAACAATGAGCAGTTCTTC.

This clone showed up just once. The chain has TRBV11-2 and TRBJ2-5, with 7 bases lining up with TRBD2. Unmatched junction bases numbered 9, after V lost 3 bases and J lost 5 bases. The CDR3 is made up of 15 amino acids. In germline, CDR1 is SGHAT, CDR2 FQNNGV. The CDR3 DNA follows: TGTGCCAGCAGCTTGGTGGGAGGGCTGGTGGAGACCCAGTACTTC. Translated: CASSLVGGLVETQYF. The full variable domain, its missing parts supplied by reference TRBV11-2 and TRBJ2-5, is EAGVAQSPRYKIIEKRQSVAFWCNPISGHATLYWYQQILGQGPKLLIQFQNNGVVDDSQLPKDRFSAERLKGVDSTLKIQPAKLEDSAVYLCASSLVGGLVETQYFGPGTRLLVL.

DNA of the CDR3: TGCGCCAGCAGCCAAGATGAGAGCGGGGGTGACGGTGAGCAGTTCTTC. This sequence encodes CASSQDESGGDGEQFF. V is TRBV4-1 and J is TRBJ2-1, with 8 bases aligning to TRBD2. CDR3 length: 16 amino acids. Germline CDR1 and CDR2: MGHRA and YSYEKL. Germline trimming cut 0 bases from V and 9 bases from J; bases unmatched to any gene: 10.

This clone was found once. The V and J genes are TRBV28 and TRBJ1-5; 7 bases map to TRBD1. The junction had 7 bases not matched to a gene; V was cut back by 6 bases and J by 5 bases. This CDR3 contains 14 residues. Germline values: CDR1 MDHEN, CDR2 SYDVKM. As DNA, the CDR3 is TGTGCCAGCAGGCTGGGACAGAAGTATCAGCCCCAGCATTTT. Protein: CASRLGQKYQPQHF. The full variable domain, rest sourced from reference TRBV28 and TRBJ1-5, is DVKVTQSSRYLVKRTGEKVFLECVQDMDHENMFWYRQDPGLGLRLIYFSYDVKMKEKGDIPEGYSVSREKKERFSLILESASTNQTSMYLCASRLGQKYQPQHFGDGTRLSIL.

In this sample, this clone turned up once. The rearrangement uses TRBV5-1 and TRBJ2-3, with no clear D. CDR3 length: 13 residues. Trimming removed 2 bases from V and 2 bases from J, with 6 bases in between. Germline CDR1 reads SGHRS; CDR2 reads YFSETQ. CDR3 residues: CASSFTVTDTQYF. In DNA form, the CDR3 reads TGCGCCAGCAGCTTTACGGTCACAGATACGCAGTATTTT.

The chain employs TRBV4-3 and TRBJ2-2; tentatively, D is TRBD1 (6 bases). The CDR3 has 16 residues. Germline values: CDR1 LGHNA, CDR2 YSLEER. With 2 bases removed from V and 6 bases from J, the gap between germline ends came to 16 bases. The CDR3 here is CASSQLTGGGPGELFF. The CDR3 DNA sequence: TGCGCCAGCAGCCAATTGACAGGAGGAGGACCCGGGGAGCTGTTTTTT.